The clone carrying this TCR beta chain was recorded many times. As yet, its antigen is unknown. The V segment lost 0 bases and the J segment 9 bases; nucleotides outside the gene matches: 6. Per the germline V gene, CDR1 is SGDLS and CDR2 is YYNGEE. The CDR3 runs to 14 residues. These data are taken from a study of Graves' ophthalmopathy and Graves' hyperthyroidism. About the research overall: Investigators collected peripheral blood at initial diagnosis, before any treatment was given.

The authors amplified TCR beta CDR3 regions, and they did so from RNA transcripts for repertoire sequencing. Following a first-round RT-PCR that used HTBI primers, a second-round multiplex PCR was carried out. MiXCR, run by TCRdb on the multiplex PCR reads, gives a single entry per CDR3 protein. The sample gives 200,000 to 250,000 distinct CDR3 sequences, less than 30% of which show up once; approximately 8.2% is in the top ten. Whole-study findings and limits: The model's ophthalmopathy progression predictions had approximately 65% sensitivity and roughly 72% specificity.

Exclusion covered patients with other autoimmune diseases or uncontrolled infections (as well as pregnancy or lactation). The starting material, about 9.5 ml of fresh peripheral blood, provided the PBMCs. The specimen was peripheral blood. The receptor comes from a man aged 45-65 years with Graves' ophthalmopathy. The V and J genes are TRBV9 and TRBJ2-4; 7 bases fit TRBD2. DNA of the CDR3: TGTGCCAGCAGCGTAGGACTAGCTGGTACCATTCAGTACTTC. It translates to CASSVGLAGTIQYF.